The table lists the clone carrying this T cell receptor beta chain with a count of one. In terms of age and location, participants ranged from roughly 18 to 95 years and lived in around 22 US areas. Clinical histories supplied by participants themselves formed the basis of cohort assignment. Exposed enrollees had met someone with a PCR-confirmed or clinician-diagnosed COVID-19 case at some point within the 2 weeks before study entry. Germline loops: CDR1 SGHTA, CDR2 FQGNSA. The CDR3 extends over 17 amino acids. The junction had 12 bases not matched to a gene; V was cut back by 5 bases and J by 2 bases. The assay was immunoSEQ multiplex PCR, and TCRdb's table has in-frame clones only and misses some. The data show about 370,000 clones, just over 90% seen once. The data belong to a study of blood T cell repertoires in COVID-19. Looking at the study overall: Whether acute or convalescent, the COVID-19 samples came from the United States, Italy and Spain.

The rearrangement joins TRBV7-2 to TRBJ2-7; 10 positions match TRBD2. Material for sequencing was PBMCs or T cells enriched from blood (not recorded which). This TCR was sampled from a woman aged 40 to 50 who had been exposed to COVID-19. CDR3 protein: CASSERALAGLTYEQYF. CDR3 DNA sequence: TGTGCCAGCAGCGAAAGGGCACTAGCGGGACTCACCTACGAGCAGTACTTC.